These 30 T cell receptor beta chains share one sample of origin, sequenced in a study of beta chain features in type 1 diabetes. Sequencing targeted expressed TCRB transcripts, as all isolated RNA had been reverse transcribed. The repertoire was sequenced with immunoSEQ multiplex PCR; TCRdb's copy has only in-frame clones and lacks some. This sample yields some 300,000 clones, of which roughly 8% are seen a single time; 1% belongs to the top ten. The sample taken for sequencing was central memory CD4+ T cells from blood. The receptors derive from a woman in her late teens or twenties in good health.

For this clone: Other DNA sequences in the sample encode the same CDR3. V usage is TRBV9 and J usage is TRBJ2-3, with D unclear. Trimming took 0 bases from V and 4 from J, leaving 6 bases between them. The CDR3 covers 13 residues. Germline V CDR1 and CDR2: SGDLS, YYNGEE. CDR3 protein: CASSVERPDTQYF. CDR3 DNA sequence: TGTGCCAGCAGCGTAGAACGCCCAGATACGCAGTATTTT.

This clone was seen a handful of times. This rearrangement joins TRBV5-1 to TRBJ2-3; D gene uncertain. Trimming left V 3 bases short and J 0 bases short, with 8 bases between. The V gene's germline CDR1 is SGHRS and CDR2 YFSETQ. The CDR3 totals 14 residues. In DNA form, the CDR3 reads TGCGCCAGCAGCTCAAGCGATAGCACAGATACGCAGTATTTT. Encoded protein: CASSSSDSTDTQYF.

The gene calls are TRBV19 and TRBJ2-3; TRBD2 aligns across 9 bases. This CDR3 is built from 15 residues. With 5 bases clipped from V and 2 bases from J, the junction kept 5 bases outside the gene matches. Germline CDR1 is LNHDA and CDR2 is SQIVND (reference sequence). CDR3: CASSSSGAFTDTQYF. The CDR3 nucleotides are TGTGCCAGTAGTTCTAGCGGGGCTTTCACAGATACGCAGTATTTT.

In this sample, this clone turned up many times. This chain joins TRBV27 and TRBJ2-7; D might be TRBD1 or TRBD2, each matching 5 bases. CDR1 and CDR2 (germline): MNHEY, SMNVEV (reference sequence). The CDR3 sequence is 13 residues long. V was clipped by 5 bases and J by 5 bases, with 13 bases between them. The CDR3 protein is CASSLSGGNEQYV. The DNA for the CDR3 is TGTGCCAGCAGTCTTAGTGGGGGAAACGAGCAGTACGTC.

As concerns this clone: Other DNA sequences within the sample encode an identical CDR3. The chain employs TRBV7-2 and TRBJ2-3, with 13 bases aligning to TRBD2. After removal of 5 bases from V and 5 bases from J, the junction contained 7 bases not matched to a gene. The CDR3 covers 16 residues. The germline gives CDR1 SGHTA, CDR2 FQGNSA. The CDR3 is CASSPRLAGGRDTQYF. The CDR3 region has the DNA TGTGCCAGCAGCCCCCGACTAGCGGGGGGAAGAGATACGCAGTATTTT. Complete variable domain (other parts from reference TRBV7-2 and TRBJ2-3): GAGVSQSPSNKVTEKGKDVELRCDPISGHTALYWYRQSLGQGLEFLIYFQGNSAPDKSGLPSDRFSAERTGGSVSTLTIQRTQQEDSAVYLCASSPRLAGGRDTQYFGPGTRLTVL.

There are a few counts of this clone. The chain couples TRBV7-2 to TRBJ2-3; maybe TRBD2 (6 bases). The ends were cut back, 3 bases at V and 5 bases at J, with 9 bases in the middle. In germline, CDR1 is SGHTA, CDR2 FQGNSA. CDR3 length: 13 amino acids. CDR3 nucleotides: TGTGCCAGCAGCTTCGGGACTCGAGATACGCAGTATTTT. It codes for CASSFGTRDTQYF.

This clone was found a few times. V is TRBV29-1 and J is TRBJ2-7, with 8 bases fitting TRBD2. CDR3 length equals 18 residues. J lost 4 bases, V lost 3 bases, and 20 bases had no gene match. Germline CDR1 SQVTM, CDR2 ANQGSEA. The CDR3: CSVDRLLAEGTRHYEQYV. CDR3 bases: TGCAGCGTTGATCGCTTACTAGCGGAGGGAACACGTCATTACGAGCAGTACGTC.

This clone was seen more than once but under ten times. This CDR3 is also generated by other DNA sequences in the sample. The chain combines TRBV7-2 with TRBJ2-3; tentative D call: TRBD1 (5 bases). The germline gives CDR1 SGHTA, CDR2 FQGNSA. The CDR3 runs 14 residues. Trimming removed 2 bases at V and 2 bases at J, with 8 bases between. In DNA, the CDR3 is TGTGCCAGCAGCTTAAGGGGCCCCACAGATACGCAGTATTTT. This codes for CASSLRGPTDTQYF.

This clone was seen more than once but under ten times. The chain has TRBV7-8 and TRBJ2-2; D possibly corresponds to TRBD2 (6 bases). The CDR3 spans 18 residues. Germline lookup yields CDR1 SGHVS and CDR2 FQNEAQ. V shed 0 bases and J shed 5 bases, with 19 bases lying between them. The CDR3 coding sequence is TGTGCCAGCAGCTTAGCGAGGAGGGACCGGAGATGGACCGGGGAGCTGTTTTTT. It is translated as CASSLARRDRRWTGELFF.

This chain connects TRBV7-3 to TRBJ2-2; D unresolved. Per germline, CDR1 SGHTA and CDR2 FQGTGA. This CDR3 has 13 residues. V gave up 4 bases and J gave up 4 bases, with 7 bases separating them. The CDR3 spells CASSSLGTGELFF. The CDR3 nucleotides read TGTGCCAGCAGCTCCCTGGGCACCGGGGAGCTGTTTTTT.

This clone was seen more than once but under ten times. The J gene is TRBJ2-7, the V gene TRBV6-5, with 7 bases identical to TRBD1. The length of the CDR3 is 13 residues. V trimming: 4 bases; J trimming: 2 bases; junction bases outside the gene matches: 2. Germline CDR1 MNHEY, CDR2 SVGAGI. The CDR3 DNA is TGTGCCAGCAGTTTTGGGACAGCCTACGAGCAGTACGTC. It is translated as CASSFGTAYEQYV.

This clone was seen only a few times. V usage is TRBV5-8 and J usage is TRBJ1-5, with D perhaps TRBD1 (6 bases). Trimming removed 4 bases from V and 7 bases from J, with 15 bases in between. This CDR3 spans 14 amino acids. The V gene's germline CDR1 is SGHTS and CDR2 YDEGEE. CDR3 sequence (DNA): TGTGCCAGCAGCCGGGGGGACATAGACCAGCCCCAGCATTTT. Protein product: CASSRGDIDQPQHF.

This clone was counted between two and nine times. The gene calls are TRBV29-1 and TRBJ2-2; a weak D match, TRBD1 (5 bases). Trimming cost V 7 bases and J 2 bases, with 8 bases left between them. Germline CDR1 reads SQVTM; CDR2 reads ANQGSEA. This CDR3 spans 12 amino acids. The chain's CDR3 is CSGQLNTGELFF. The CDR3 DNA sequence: TGCAGCGGACAGTTAAACACCGGGGAGCTGTTTTTT.

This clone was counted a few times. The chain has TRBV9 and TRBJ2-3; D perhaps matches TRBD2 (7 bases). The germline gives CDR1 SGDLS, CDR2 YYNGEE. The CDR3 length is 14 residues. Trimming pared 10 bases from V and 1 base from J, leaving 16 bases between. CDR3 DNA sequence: TGTGCCTCCTCTGGGGGGGGCGGCACAGATACGCAGTATTTT. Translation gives CASSGGGGTDTQYF.

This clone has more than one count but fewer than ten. DNA of the CDR3: TGTGCCAGCAGCCAAGGCTGGGGGCTCTCCTCCTATAATTCACCCCTCCACTTT. Translation: CASSQGWGLSSYNSPLHF. The chain joins TRBV14 to TRBJ1-6, with a possible D match to TRBD1 (6 bases). This CDR3 comprises 18 residues. CDR1 and CDR2 (germline): SGHDN, FVKESK. V was trimmed by 1 base and J by 0 bases, leaving 13 bases between them.

The DNA for the CDR3 is TGTGCCAGCAGCCCCCCGGCTACAGATACGCAGTATTTT. Translated: CASSPPATDTQYF. The chain uses TRBV5-6 and TRBJ2-3; D not certain. Germline lookup yields CDR1 SGHDT and CDR2 YYEEEE. CDR3 length: 13 residues. The V end lost 4 bases, the J end lost 3 bases, and 9 bases lay between the germline ends.

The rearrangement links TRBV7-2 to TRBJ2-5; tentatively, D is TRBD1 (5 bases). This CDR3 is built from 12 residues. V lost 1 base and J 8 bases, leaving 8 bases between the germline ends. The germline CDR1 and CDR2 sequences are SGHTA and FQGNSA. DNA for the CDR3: TGTGCCAGCAGCTTAGAAGGGGCTACCCAGTACTTC. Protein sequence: CASSLEGATQYF.

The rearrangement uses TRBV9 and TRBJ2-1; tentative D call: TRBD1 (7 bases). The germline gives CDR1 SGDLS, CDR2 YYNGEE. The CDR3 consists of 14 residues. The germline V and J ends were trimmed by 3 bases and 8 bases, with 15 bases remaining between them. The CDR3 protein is CASSDVGGGHEQFF. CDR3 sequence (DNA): TGTGCCAGCAGCGATGTCGGAGGGGGCCATGAGCAGTTCTTC.

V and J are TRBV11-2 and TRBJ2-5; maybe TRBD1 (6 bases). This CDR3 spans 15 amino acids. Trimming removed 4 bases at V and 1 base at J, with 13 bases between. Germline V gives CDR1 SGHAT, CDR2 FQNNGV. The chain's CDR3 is CASSSFGTTQETQYF. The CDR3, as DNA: TGTGCCAGCAGCTCATTCGGGACAACCCAAGAGACCCAGTACTTC.

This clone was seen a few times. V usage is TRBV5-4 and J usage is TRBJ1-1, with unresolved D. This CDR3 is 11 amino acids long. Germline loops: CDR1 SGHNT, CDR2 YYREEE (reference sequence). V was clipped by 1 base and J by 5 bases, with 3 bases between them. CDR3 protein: CASSLRTEAFF. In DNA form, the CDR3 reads TGTGCCAGCAGCTTGAGGACTGAAGCTTTCTTT.

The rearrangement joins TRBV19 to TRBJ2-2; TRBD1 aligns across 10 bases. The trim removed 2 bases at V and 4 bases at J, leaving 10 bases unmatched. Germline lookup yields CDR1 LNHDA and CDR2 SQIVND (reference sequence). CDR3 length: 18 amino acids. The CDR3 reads CASSIRGQGIVSTGELFF. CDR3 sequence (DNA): TGTGCCAGTAGTATACGGGGACAGGGGATCGTAAGCACCGGGGAGCTGTTTTTT.

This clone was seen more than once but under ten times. The DNA of the CDR3 is TGTGCCAGCAGAGAGACAGGGTCTAATGAAAAACTGTTTTTT. Its protein product is CASRETGSNEKLFF. This chain connects TRBV11-2 to TRBJ1-4; 7 bases are a match to TRBD1. The germline CDR1 and CDR2 sequences are SGHAT and FQNNGV. CDR3 size: 14 residues. V dropped 6 bases and J dropped 3; count of bases not matched to a gene: 4.

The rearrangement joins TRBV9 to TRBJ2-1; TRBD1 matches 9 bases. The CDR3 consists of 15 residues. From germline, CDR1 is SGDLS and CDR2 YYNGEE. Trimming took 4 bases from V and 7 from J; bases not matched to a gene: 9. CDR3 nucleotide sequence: TGTGCCAGCAGCCTGTTGGGACAGGGAGAAAATGAGCAGTTCTTC. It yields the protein CASSLLGQGENEQFF.

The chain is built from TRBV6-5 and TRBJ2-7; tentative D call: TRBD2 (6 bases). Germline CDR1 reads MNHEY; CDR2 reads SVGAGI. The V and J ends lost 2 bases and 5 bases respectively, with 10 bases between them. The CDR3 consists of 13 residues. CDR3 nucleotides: TGTGCCAGCAGTTACGACCGGGGGAACGAGCAGTACTTC. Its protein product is CASSYDRGNEQYF.

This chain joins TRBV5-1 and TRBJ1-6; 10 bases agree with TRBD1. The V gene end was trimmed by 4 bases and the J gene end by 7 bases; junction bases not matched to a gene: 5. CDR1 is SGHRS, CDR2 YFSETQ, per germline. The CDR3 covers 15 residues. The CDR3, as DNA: TGCGCCAGCAGCGACGGGACAGGGGCGAATTCACCCCTCCACTTT. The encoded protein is CASSDGTGANSPLHF.

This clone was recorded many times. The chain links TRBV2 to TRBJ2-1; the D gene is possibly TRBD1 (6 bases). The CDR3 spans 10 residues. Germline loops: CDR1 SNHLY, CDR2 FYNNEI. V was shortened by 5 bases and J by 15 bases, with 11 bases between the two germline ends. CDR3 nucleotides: TGTGCCAGCAGTAACAGGGTGGGGTTCTTC. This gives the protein CASSNRVGFF.

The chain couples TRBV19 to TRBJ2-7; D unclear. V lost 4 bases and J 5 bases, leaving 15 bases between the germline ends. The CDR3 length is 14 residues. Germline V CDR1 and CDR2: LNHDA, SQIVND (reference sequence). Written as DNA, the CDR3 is TGTGCCAGTAGTAGCGTCTCAACAAGGGACGAGCAGTACTTC. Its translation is CASSSVSTRDEQYF.

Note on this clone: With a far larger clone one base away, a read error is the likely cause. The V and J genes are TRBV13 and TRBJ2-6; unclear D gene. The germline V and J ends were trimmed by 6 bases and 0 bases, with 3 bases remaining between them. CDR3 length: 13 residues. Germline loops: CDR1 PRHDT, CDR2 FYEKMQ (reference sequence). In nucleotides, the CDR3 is TGTGCCAGCAGGTACTCTGGGGCCAACGTCCTGACTTTC. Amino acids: CASRYSGANVLTF.

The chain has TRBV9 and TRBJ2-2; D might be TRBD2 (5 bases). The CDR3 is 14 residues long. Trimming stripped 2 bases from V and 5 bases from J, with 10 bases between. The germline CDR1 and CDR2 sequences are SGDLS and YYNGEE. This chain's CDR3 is CASSVTGWTGELFF. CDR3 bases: TGTGCCAGCAGCGTTACGGGATGGACCGGGGAGCTGTTTTTT.

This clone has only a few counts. The CDR3 DNA sequence: TGCGCCAGCAGCTTGGCGGCCGGCACTAGCACAGATACGCAGTATTTT. This gives the protein CASSLAAGTSTDTQYF. This chain connects TRBV5-1 to TRBJ2-3; D gene uncertain. In germline, CDR1 is SGHRS, CDR2 YFSETQ. The V end lost 0 bases, the J end lost 0 bases, and 11 bases lay between the germline ends. CDR3 size: 16 residues.